Given below is one TCR beta chain in context. Using immunoSEQ multiplex PCR, the repertoire was profiled, and TCRdb retains in-frame clones only, with some absent. The table lists about 60,000 clones, roughly 95% of them singletons, with about 1.1% in the top ten. The CDR3 totals 13 residues. The germline V and J ends were trimmed by 7 bases and 8 bases, with 18 bases remaining between them. Per the germline V gene, CDR1 is SQVTM and CDR2 is ANQGSEA. The record originates from a study of control samples from healthy donors and cancer patients. The chain employs TRBV29-1 and TRBJ2-4; D gene unclear. The specimen sequenced was blood. This clonotype was obtained from a young woman in good health. CDR3 in amino acids: CSAEGLYVDIQYF. CDR3 nucleotides: TGCAGCGCCGAAGGGCTTTATGTGGACATTCAGTACTTC.